This T cell receptor beta chain was captured in a study of cytomegalovirus exposure and HLA in healthy donors. Findings of the study overall: Most observed TCR sequences were rare, whereas some public TCRs were detected in many donors. Across HLA loci, a later analysis found differing TCR association rates, with DRB1 most and HLA-C fewest.

A remark on this clone: Its antigen is undetermined.

The CDR3 is 15 amino acids. Germline V lookup: CDR1 MNHEY, CDR2 SMNVEV (reference sequence). Deletions cut 0 bases from V and 2 bases from J, with 8 bases between. PCR amplification relied on 60 Vbeta primers (plus 13 Jbeta primers). Using immunoSEQ multiplex PCR, the repertoire was profiled, and TCRdb retains in-frame clones only, with some absent. In the table there are around 210,000 clones, around 79% of which are singletons. Sample: PBMCs. The chain couples TRBV27 to TRBJ1-5; D remains ambiguous. The sequence came from a male donor in good health and CMV-seropositive. The CDR3 spells CASSLSSEGNQPQHF. DNA of the CDR3: TGTGCCAGCAGTTTATCTTCAGAGGGCAATCAGCCCCAGCATTTT.